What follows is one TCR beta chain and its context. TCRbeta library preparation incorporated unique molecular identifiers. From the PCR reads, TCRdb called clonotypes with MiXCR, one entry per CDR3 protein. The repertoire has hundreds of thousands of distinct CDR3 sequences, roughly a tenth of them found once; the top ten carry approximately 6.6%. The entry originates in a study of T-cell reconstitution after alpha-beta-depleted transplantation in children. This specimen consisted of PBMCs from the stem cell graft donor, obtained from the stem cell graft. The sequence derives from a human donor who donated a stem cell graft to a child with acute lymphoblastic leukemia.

This chain's CDR3 is CASSLQQGPNTGELFF. As DNA, the CDR3 is TGTGCCAGCAGCTTACAACAGGGTCCGAACACCGGGGAGCTGTTTTTT. This rearrangement joins TRBV7-6 to TRBJ2-2; tentatively, D is TRBD1 (6 bases). This CDR3 spans 16 amino acids. Germline CDR1 and CDR2: SGHVS and FNYEAQ. Trimming took off 2 bases at V and 0 bases at J, with 10 bases between the two ends.